This T cell receptor beta chain was sequenced in a study of T-cell reconstitution after alpha-beta-depleted transplantation in children (TCRdb year 2016). For the wider study: Using TCR repertoire profiling, the study quantitatively followed how T-cell immune reconstitution unfolded in children after TCRalphabeta/CD19-depleted allogeneic hematopoietic cell transplantation.

Libraries were constructed by PCR. Sequencing took place on an Illumina HiSeq 2500. TCR library preparation used molecular barcoding, with unique molecular identifiers applied to normalize quantification of the TCRbeta repertoire. TCRdb cleaned the public reads at Q25 with fastp, built clones with MiXCR and kept in-frame beta chains. Identical CDR3 proteins give one entry, which carries the most common genes and DNA. The sample contains 600,000 to 700,000 distinct CDR3 sequences, about an eighth of them found a single time. 0.75% to 0.85% of the sample is taken by the ten largest. The treatment or condition label for this specimen denotes: allogeneic hematopoietic cell transplantation with graft depleted of TCRalphabeta T cells and CD19 B cells. The children who served as transplant recipients had been given grafts of TCRalphabeta/CD19-depleted allogeneic hematopoietic cells. Regarding this clonotype: The clone's antigen remains unknown. Base qualities are missing; no much larger clone stands one base away.

Overall results and qualifications from the work: In some patients, high TCRbeta diversity at day 60 was attributed to recipient T cells and intrathymic progenitors that had survived conditioning. Over subsequent months, a decline in hyperexpanded clone frequencies was noted, and after one year, T-cell counts and TCRbeta diversity were mostly ascribed to newly produced T cells. The apparently early alphabetaT-cell count recovery about two months after transplant was reportedly dependent on only several hundred rapidly expanded clones derived from non-depleted graft cells.

V lost 5 bases and J lost 8 bases; the stretch between them is 13 bases long. The germline V gene gives CDR1 as MNHNS and CDR2 as SASEGT. Spanning cysteine to phenylalanine, the CDR3 consists of 13 amino acids. Of the read, only the CDR3 DNA is kept; its 39 bases are in frame from base 1. This specimen consisted of PBMCs, obtained before TCRalphabeta/CD19-depleted stem cell transplant. This receptor was taken from a girl aged 2 to 9 with congenital amegakaryocytic thrombocytopenia, due to receive a stem cell transplant. The chain couples TRBV6-1 to TRBJ1-5; tentative D gene TRBD1, with 5 bases matching. The sequence in DNA is TGTGCCAGCAGTCCGGGCCGGGGCGAGCCCCAGCATTTT. This sequence encodes CASSPGRGEPQHF.